This T cell receptor (beta chain) came from a study of blood T cell repertoires in COVID-19. Study-wide background: Sources were T cells, B-cell-depleted T cells, or PBMCs; the material itself was cDNA or gDNA.

The authors' processing: Using reference gene primer amplification, nucleated cell counts were estimated. TCRdb keeps only in-frame clones here, not all; method: immunoSEQ multiplex PCR. The V and J calls and the clone size are those of that table, but D and trimming were determined from the DNA. The top ten clones hold 4% to 5% of a sample with roughly 68,000 clones, roughly 87% of them seen once. CDR1 MGHRA and CDR2 YSYEKL come from the germline V gene. This CDR3 region has 19 residues. V was cut by 1 base and J by 4 bases, with 23 bases left in between. The sequence was collected from a woman aged 50 to 60 with active COVID-19. The chain joins TRBV4-1 to TRBJ2-1; a weak D match, TRBD2 (7 bases). The sequenced material came from peripheral blood. The CDR3 sequence: CASSQGYSVGGARYNEQFF. The CDR3, as DNA: TGCGCCAGCAGCCAAGGATACTCTGTGGGGGGGGCCAGATACAATGAGCAGTTCTTC.